This T cell receptor (beta chain) was identified during a study of cytomegalovirus exposure and HLA in healthy donors. Study-wide background: An early data release held around 80 million unique TCRs from HLA-typed donors.

Study-level points and caveats: Earlier results showed most TCR beta V segments being productive about 87% or about 30% of the time. Per a later analysis, HLA-associated TCR beta chains showed more clonal expansion than other, equally common TCR beta chains.

This clone appeared a few times. Antigen: not known. Amplification used 60 Vbeta primers and 13 Jbeta primers. Method: immunoSEQ multiplex PCR; TCRdb's copy keeps in-frame clones and lacks some. The table includes about 150,000 clones, around 83% detected once. The V and J ends lost 2 bases and 2 bases respectively, with 7 bases between them. There are 14 residues in the CDR3. Germline V gene data show CDR1 as SEHNR and CDR2 as FQNEAQ (reference sequence). The sample consisted of PBMCs. The clonotype comes from a woman in her forties or fifties in good health and CMV-seropositive. The rearrangement uses TRBV7-9 and TRBJ1-3; TRBD1 is a possible D gene (5 bases). The DNA for the CDR3 is TGTGCCAGCAGCTTAAGGGGTCCTGGAAACACCATATATTTT. It is translated as CASSLRGPGNTIYF.